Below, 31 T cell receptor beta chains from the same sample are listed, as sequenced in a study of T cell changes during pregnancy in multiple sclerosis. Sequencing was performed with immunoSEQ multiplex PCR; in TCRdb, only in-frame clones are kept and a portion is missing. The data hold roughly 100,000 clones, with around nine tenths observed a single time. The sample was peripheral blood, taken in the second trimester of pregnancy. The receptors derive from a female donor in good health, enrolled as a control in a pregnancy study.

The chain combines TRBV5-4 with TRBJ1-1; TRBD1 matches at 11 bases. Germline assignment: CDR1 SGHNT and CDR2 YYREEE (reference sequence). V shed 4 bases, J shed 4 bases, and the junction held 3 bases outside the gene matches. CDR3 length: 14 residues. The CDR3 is CASSRDRGSTEAFF. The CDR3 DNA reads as TGTGCCAGCAGCAGGGACAGGGGGAGCACTGAAGCTTTCTTT.

CDR3 sequence: CASSLGGFLNQPQHF. CDR3 sequence (DNA): TGTGCCAGCAGTTTGGGGGGATTCCTCAATCAGCCCCAGCATTTT. J is TRBJ1-5 and V is TRBV27, with D possibly TRBD1 on 5 matching bases. CDR3 length: 15 amino acids. V was cut by 3 bases and J by 3 bases, with 12 bases left in between. Germline assignment: CDR1 MNHEY and CDR2 SMNVEV (reference sequence).

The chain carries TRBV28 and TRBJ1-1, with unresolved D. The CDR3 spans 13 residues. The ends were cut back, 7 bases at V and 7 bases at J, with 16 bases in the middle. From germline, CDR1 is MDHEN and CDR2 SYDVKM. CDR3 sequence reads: CASTYPRGNEAFF. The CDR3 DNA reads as TGTGCCAGCACTTACCCCCGGGGAAATGAAGCTTTCTTT.

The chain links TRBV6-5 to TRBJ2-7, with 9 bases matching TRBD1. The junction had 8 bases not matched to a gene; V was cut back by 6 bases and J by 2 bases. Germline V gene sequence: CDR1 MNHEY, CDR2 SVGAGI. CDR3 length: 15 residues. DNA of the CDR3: TGTGCCAGCAGGGCCCCGGGACAGGGAACCTACGAGCAGTACTTC. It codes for CASRAPGQGTYEQYF.

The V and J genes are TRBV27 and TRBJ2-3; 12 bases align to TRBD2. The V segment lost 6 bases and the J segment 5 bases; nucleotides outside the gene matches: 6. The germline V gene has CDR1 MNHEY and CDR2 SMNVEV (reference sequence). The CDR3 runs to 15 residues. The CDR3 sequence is CASRGLAGRGDTQYF. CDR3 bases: TGTGCCAGCAGAGGACTAGCGGGGCGCGGAGATACGCAGTATTTT.

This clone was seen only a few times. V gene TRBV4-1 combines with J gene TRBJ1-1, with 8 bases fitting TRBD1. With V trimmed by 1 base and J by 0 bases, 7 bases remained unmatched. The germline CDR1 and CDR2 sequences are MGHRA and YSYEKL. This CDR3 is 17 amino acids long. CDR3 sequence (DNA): TGCGCCAGCAGCCAAGTTCCGGGACAGGTCATGAACACTGAAGCTTTCTTT. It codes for CASSQVPGQVMNTEAFF.

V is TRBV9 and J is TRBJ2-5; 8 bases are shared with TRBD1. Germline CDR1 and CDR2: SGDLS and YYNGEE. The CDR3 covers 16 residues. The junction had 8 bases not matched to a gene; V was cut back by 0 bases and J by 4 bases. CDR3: CASSVAAQGAGETQYF. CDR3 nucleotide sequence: TGTGCCAGCAGCGTAGCGGCTCAGGGGGCTGGAGAGACCCAGTACTTC. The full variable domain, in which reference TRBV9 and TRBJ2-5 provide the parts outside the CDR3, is DSGVTQTPKHLITATGQRVTLRCSPRSGDLSVYWYQQSLDQGLQFLIQYYNGEERAKGNILERFSAQQFPDLHSELNLSSLELGDSALYFCASSVAAQGAGETQYFGPGTRLLVL.

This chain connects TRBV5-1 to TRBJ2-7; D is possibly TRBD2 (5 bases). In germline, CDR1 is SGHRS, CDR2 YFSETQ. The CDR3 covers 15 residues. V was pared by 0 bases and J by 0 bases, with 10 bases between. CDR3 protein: CASSLVLGSSYEQYF. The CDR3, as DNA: TGCGCCAGCAGCTTGGTACTAGGGAGCTCCTACGAGCAGTACTTC.

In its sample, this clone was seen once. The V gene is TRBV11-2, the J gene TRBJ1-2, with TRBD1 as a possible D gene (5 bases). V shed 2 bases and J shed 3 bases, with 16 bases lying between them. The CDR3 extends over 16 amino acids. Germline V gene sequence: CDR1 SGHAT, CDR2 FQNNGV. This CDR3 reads CASSLMSGMNDYGYTF. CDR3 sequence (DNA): TGTGCCAGCAGCTTAATGTCAGGGATGAATGACTATGGCTACACCTTC.

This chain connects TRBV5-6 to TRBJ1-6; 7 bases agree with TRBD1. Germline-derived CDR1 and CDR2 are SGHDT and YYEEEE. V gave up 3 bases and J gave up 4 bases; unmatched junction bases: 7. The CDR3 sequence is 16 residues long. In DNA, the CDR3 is TGTGCCAGCAGCTGGAGACAGGGAGGTTATAATTCACCCCTCCACTTT. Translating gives CASSWRQGGYNSPLHF.

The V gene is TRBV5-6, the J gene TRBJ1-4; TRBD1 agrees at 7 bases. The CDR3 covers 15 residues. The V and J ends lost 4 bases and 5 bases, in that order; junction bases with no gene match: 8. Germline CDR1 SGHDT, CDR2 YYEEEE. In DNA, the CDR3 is TGTGCCAGCAGCCCGGGACAGAATATGAATGAAAAACTGTTTTTT. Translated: CASSPGQNMNEKLFF.

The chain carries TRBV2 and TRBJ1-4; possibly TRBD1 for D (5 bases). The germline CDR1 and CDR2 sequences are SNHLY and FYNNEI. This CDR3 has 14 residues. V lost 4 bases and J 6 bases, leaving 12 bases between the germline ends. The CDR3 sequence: CASSGGLGDEKLFF. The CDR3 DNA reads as TGTGCCAGCAGTGGGGGACTAGGAGATGAAAAACTGTTTTTT.

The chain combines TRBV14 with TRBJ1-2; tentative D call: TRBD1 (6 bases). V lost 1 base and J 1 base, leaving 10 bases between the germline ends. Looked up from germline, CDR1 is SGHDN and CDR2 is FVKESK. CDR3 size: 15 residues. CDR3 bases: TGTGCCAGCAGCCAAGGAGGACAGTTTAACTATGGCTACACCTTC. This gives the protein CASSQGGQFNYGYTF.

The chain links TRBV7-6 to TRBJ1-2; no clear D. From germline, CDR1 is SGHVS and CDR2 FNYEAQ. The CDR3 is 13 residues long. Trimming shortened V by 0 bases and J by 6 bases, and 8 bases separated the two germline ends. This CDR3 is CASSLAGRDGYTF. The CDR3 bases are TGTGCCAGCAGCTTAGCAGGGAGGGATGGCTACACCTTC.

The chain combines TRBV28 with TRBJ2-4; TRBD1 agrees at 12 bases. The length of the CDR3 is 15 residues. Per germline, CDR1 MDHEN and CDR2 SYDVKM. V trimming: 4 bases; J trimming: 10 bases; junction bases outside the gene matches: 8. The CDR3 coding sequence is TGTGCCAGCAGTTCCCCCGGGACAGGGGGCTTTATTCAGTACTTC. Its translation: CASSSPGTGGFIQYF.

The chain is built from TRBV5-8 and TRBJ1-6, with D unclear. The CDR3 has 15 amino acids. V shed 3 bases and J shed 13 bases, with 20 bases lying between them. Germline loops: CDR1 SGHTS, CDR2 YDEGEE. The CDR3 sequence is CASSYPGRGGTPLHF. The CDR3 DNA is TGTGCCAGCAGCTACCCGGGTCGGGGAGGAACGCCCCTCCACTTT.

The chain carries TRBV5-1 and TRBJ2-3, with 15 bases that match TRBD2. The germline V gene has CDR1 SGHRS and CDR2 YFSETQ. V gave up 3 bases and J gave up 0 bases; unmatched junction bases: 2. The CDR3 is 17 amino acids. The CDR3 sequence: CASSWGLAGGSTDTQYF. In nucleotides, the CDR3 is TGCGCCAGCAGCTGGGGACTAGCGGGGGGTAGCACAGATACGCAGTATTTT. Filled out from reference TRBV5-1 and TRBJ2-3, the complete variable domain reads KAGVTQTPRYLIKTRGQQVTLSCSPISGHRSVSWYQQTPGQGLQFLFEYFSETQRNKGNFPGRFSGRQFSNSRSEMNVSTLELGDSALYLCASSWGLAGGSTDTQYFGPGTRLTVL.

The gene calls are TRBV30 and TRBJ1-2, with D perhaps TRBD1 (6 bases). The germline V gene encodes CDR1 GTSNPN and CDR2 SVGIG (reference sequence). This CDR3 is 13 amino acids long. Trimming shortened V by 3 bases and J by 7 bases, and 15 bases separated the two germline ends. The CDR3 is CAWSQGGGAGYTF. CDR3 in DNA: TGTGCCTGGAGCCAAGGAGGGGGGGCTGGCTACACCTTC.

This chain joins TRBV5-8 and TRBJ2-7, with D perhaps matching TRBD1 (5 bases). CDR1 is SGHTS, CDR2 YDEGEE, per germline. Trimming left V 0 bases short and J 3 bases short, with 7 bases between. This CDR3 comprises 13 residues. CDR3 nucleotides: TGTGCCAGCAGCTTGGCCAGGGACTACGAGCAGTACTTC. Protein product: CASSLARDYEQYF.

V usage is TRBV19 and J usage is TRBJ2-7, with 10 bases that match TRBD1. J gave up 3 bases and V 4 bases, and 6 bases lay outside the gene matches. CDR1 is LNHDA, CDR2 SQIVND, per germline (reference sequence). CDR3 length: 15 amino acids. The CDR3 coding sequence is TGTGCCAGTAGTAGGAACCGGGACAGGGGCTACGAGCAGTACTTC. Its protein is CASSRNRDRGYEQYF.

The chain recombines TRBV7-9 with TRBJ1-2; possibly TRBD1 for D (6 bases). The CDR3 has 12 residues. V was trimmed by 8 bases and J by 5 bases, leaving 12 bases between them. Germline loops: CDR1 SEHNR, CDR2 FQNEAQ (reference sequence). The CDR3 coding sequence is TGTGCCAGCGCCCAGGGGCCATATGGCTACACCTTC. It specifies CASAQGPYGYTF.

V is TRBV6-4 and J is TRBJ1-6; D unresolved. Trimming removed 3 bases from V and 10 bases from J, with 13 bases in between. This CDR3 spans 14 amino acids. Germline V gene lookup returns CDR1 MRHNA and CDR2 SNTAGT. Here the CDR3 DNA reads TGTGCCAGCAGTGAGTCCGCCGCGGGCTCACCCCTCCACTTT. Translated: CASSESAAGSPLHF.

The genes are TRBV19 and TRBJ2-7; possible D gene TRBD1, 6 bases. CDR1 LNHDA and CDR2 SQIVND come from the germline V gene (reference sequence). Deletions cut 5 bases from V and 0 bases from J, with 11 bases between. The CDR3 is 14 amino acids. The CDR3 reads CASSPWDNSYEQYF. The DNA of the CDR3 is TGTGCCAGTAGTCCGTGGGACAACTCCTACGAGCAGTACTTC.

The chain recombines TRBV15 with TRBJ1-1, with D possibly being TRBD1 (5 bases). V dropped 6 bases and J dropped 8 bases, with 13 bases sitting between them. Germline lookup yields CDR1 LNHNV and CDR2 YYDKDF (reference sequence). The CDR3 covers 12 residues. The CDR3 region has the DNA TGTGCCACCAGTTGGGGGGACTCGGAAGCTTTCTTT. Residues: CATSWGDSEAFF.

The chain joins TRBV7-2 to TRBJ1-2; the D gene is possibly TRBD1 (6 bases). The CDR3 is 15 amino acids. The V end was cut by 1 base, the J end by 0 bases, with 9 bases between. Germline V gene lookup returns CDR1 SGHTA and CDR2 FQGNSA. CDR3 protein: CASSLGGGPNYGYTF. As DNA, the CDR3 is TGTGCCAGCAGCTTAGGAGGGGGTCCTAACTATGGCTACACCTTC. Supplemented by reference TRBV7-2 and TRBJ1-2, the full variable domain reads GAGVSQSPSNKVTEKGKDVELRCDPISGHTALYWYRQSLGQGLEFLIYFQGNSAPDKSGLPSDRFSAERTGGSVSTLTIQRTQQEDSAVYLCASSLGGGPNYGYTFGSGTRLTVV.

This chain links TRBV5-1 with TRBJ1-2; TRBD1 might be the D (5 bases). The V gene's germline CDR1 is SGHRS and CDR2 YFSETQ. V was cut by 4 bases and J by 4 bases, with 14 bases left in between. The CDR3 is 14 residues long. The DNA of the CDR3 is TGCGCCAGCAGCCGGGGCGGGGATAGCTATGGCTACACCTTC. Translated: CASSRGGDSYGYTF.

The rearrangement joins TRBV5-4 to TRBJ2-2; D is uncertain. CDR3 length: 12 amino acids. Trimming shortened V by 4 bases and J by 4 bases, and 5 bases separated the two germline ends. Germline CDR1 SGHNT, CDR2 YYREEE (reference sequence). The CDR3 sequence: CASSPLTGELFF. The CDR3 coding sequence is TGTGCCAGCAGCCCCCTCACCGGGGAGCTGTTTTTT.

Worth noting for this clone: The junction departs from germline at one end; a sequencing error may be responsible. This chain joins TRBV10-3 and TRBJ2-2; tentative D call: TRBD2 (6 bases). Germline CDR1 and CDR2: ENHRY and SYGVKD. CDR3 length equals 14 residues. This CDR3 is CAIGDSGRTGELFF. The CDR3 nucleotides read TGTGCCATCGGTGATAGCGGACGCACCGGGGAGCTGTTTTTT.

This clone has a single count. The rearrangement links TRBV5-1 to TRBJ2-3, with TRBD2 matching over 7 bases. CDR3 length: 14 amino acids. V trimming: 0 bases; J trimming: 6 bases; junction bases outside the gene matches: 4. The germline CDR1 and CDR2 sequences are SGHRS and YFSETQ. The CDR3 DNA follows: TGCGCCAGCAGCTTGGGCGGGGGAGTGGATACGCAGTATTTT. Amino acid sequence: CASSLGGGVDTQYF.

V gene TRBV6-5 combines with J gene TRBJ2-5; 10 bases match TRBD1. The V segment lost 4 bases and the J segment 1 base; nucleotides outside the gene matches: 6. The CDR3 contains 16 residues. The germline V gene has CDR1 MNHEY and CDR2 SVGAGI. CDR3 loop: CASSSTGGAAQETQYF. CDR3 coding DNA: TGTGCCAGCAGTTCGACAGGGGGCGCTGCCCAAGAGACCCAGTACTTC.

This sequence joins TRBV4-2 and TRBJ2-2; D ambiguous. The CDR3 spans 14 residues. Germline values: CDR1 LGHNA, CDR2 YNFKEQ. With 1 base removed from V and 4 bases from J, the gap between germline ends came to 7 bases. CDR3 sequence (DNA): TGTGCCAGCAGCCAAGCAAGAGGCACCGGGGAGCTGTTTTTT. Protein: CASSQARGTGELFF.